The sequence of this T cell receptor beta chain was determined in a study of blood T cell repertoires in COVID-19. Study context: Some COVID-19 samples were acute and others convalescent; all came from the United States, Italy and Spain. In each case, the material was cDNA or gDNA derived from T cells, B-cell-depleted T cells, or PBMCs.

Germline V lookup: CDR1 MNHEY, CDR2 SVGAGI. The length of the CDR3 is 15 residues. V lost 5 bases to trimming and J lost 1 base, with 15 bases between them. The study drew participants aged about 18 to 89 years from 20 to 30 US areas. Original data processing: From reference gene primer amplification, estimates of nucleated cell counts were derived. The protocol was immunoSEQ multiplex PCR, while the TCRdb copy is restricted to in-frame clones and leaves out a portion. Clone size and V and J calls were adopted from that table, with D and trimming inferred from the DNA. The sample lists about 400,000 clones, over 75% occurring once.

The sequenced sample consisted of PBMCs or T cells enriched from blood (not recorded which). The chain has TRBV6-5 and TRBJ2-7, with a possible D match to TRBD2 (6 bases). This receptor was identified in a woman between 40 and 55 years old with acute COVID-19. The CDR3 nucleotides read TGTGCCAGCAGTATGGGACTGGCCCCTTCCTACGAGCAGTACTTC. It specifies CASSMGLAPSYEQYF.